What follows describes a single T cell receptor beta chain. Its antigen remains unknown. CDR3 length: 12 residues. The germline V gene has CDR1 GTSNPN and CDR2 SVGIG (reference sequence). J gave up 10 bases and V 5 bases, and 9 bases lay outside the gene matches. These data come from a study of T cell responses to AZD1222 COVID-19 vaccine. Overall study results and limits: Most donors were white British, females outnumbered males, and clonal diversity was possibly underestimated. AZD1222 recipients seropositive at baseline numbered only six or seven. A rise in Spike-specific TCR breadth and depth followed two AZD1222 doses. Samples come after the peak T cell response, not at day 14.

Method: immunoSEQ multiplex PCR; TCRdb's copy keeps in-frame clones and lacks some. The sample includes 110,000 to 150,000 clones, approximately 91% seen only once; the top ten take approximately 2%. The sequence was collected from an adult who received the AZD1222 COVID-19 vaccine. The rearrangement joins TRBV30 to TRBJ1-1; 8 positions match TRBD1. The sample in question was peripheral blood, obtained 28 days after the second AZD1222 dose. The CDR3 sequence: CAWGDQTGAAFF. The DNA for the CDR3 is TGTGCCTGGGGGGATCAGACAGGGGCAGCTTTCTTT.